Reported below is one T cell receptor (beta chain). The record originates from a study of cytomegalovirus exposure and HLA in healthy donors. Trimming removed 0 bases from V and 1 base from J; junction bases left unmatched: 9. Germline CDR1 is LGHNA and CDR2 is YNFKEQ. The CDR3 totals 18 residues. 60 Vbeta and 13 Jbeta primers were used in PCR. Assay: immunoSEQ multiplex PCR; the TCRdb copy retains only in-frame clones and omits some. The sample records around 280,000 clones, 85% to 90% being singletons. The receptor comes from a woman younger than 35 in good health and CMV-seronegative. The V gene is TRBV4-2, the J gene TRBJ2-5, with 9 bases that match TRBD2. The sequenced sample was PBMCs. CDR3 in DNA: TGTGCCAGCAGCCAAGAAGCCTATCTAGCGGGGATCCAAGAGACCCAGTACTTC. Its protein is CASSQEAYLAGIQETQYF.